This is a list of T cell receptor beta chains from one sample in a study. TCRdb re-called the RT-PCR reads through MiXCR, storing one row per CDR3 protein. The top ten clones hold about 3.6% of a sample with about 680,000 distinct CDR3 sequences, 12% to 15% of them seen once. The sequenced material came from memory CD4+ T cells from blood. The receptor source for this set is a female donor in good health, serving as a healthy control. Both conserved end residues are part of each CDR3. D genes are given only for firm matches. Clone size is given for some rows only: seen once, a few or many times, or a class if the clone is expanded.

size: NA; V: TRBV20-1; D: TRBD2; J: TRBJ2-1; CDR3: CSATPPGGAYNEQFF; DNA: TGCAGTGCTACCCCCCCGGGGGGGGCCTACAATGAGCAGTTCTTC
size: NA; V: TRBV4-3; D: NA; J: TRBJ2-1; CDR3: CASSQGPEVVTFF; DNA: TGCGCCAGCAGCCAAGGCCCGGAGGTCGTGACGTTCTTC
size: NA; V: TRBV28; D: NA; J: TRBJ1-5; CDR3: CASSTLTEGNQPQHF; DNA: TGTGCCAGCAGCACCCTAACCGAGGGCAATCAGCCCCAGCATTTT
size: once; V: TRBV5-6; D: TRBD1; J: TRBJ2-7; CDR3: CAISFRPGTGAHEQYF; DNA: TGTGCCATCAGCTTCAGGCCCGGGACAGGGGCCCACGAGCAGTACTTC
size: many; V: TRBV2; D: NA; J: TRBJ1-2; CDR3: CASSEQLTAYGYTF; DNA: TGTGCCAGCAGTGAACAACTGACAGCCTATGGCTACACCTTC
size: NA; V: TRBV7-3; D: NA; J: TRBJ1-2; CDR3: CASSPGDRSGGYTF; DNA: TGTGCCAGCAGCCCAGGGGATCGTTCTGGGGGCTACACCTTC
size: NA; V: TRBV11-2; D: TRBD2; J: TRBJ2-1; CDR3: CASSFSGGAAYNEQFF; DNA: TGTGCCAGCAGCTTTAGCGGGGGGGCCGCGTACAATGAGCAGTTCTTC
size: many; V: TRBV29-1; D: NA; J: TRBJ2-1; CDR3: CSARGRWMNEQFF; DNA: TGCAGCGCCAGGGGGAGGTGGATGAATGAGCAGTTCTTC
size: NA; V: TRBV29-1; D: NA; J: TRBJ1-5; CDR3: CSVLDGSNQPQHF; DNA: TGCAGCGTCCTGGACGGAAGCAATCAGCCCCAGCATTTT
size: NA; V: TRBV6-5; D: NA; J: TRBJ2-7; CDR3: CASSYSTASYEQYF; DNA: TGTGCCAGCAGTTACTCAACGGCTAGCTACGAGCAGTACTTC
size: NA; V: TRBV5-1; D: TRBD2; J: TRBJ2-1; CDR3: CASSPGGDIGYEQFF; DNA: TGCGCCAGCAGCCCTGGGGGGGATATCGGATATGAGCAGTTCTTC
size: few; V: TRBV18; D: TRBD1; J: TRBJ2-7; CDR3: CASSVQTAGTGLGGQYF; DNA: TGTGCCAGCTCAGTCCAAACTGCCGGGACAGGGTTAGGTGGGCAGTACTTC
size: few; V: TRBV7-3; D: NA; J: TRBJ2-3; CDR3: CASSSRAGDTQYF; DNA: TGTGCCAGCAGCTCCAGGGCGGGGGATACGCAGTATTTT
size: few; V: TRBV6-6; D: NA; J: TRBJ1-2; CDR3: CASRQGGNYGYTF; DNA: TGTGCCAGCAGACAGGGTGGGAACTATGGCTACACCTTC
size: few; V: TRBV12-3/TRBV12-4; D: NA; J: TRBJ1-4; CDR3: CASSLEYRGRPATNEKLFF; DNA: TGTGCCAGCAGTTTAGAGTATAGGGGACGACCGGCAACTAATGAAAAACTGTTTTTT
size: NA; V: TRBV4-1; D: NA; J: TRBJ1-2; CDR3: CASSQDGPVSTF; DNA: TGCGCCAGCAGCCAAGATGGACCGGTTAGCACCTTC
size: few; V: TRBV5-1; D: NA; J: TRBJ2-7; CDR3: CASSSQDTYEQYF; DNA: TGCGCCAGCAGCTCACAGGATACCTACGAGCAGTACTTC
size: NA; V: TRBV7-2; D: TRBD2; J: TRBJ2-2; CDR3: CASSYRTSGIAGELFF; DNA: TGTGCCAGCAGCTATCGGACTAGCGGGATTGCCGGGGAGCTGTTTTTT
size: NA; V: TRBV4-2; D: TRBD1; J: TRBJ2-3; CDR3: CASSQDMGQGSSTQYF; DNA: TGTGCCAGCAGCCAAGATATGGGACAGGGGTCTAGTACGCAGTATTTT
size: few; V: TRBV30; D: TRBD1; J: TRBJ1-6; CDR3: CAWGTGSNSPLHF; DNA: TGTGCCTGGGGGACAGGGAGTAATTCACCCCTCCACTTT
size: few; V: TRBV11-3; D: TRBD2; J: TRBJ2-1; CDR3: CASSLRREATPRNEQFF; DNA: TGTGCCAGCAGCTTACGACGGGAGGCTACCCCTCGGAATGAGCAGTTCTTC
size: few; V: TRBV5-6; D: TRBD2; J: TRBJ2-3; CDR3: CASSYRPGLAGALDTQYF; DNA: TGTGCCAGCAGCTATAGACCGGGACTAGCGGGTGCGCTCGATACGCAGTATTTT
size: many; V: TRBV20-1; D: TRBD2; J: TRBJ2-5; CDR3: CSARGPLAGGAMAQYF; DNA: TGCAGTGCTAGAGGTCCACTAGCGGGGGGGGCCATGGCCCAGTACTTC
size: many; V: TRBV12-3/TRBV12-4; D: NA; J: TRBJ2-5; CDR3: CASSLVPSGETQYF; DNA: TGTGCCAGCAGTTTAGTGCCTAGTGGGGAGACCCAGTACTTC
size: few; V: TRBV11-2; D: NA; J: TRBJ1-2; CDR3: CASSLEGSGYTF; DNA: TGTGCCAGCAGCTTAGAGGGGAGCGGCTACACCTTC
size: many; V: TRBV20-1; D: TRBD1; J: TRBJ1-5; CDR3: CSAGRGTGDNQPQHF; DNA: TGCAGTGCTGGTAGAGGGACAGGGGACAATCAGCCCCAGCATTTT